Below are 27 T cell receptor beta chains sequenced from a single sample in a study of T-cell reconstitution after alpha-beta-depleted transplantation in children. Library preparation (for TCRbeta) was performed with unique molecular identifiers. TCRdb reanalysed the PCR reads using MiXCR and keeps one entry per CDR3 protein. The sample carries 900,000 or so distinct CDR3 sequences, about 15% recorded once. The starting material was PBMCs, mostly from graft donor cells, obtained 360 days after TCRalphabeta/CD19-depleted stem cell transplant. The receptors stem from a male patient aged 10 to 17 who had a stem cell transplant for acute lymphoblastic leukemia, so the T cells may come from the graft donor.

This clonotype was seen a few times. The chain recombines TRBV7-9 with TRBJ2-7; 15 nucleotides align to TRBD2. The CDR3 length is 17 residues. In germline, CDR1 is SEHNR, CDR2 FQNEAQ (reference sequence). J gave up 6 bases and V 5 bases, and 11 bases lay outside the gene matches. Here the CDR3 reads CASSPTGLAGGPGEQYF. The DNA of the CDR3 is TGTGCCAGCAGCCCCACCGGACTAGCGGGAGGGCCAGGCGAGCAGTACTTC.

The gene calls are TRBV18 and TRBJ1-4; 10 positions match TRBD1. V was pared by 4 bases and J by 7 bases, with 3 bases of the junction left unmatched. Germline CDR1 is KGHSH and CDR2 is LQKENI. The CDR3 consists of 14 residues. CDR3 nucleotide sequence: TGTGCCAGCTCACGGACAGGGGGGATTGAAAAACTGTTTTTT. Protein product: CASSRTGGIEKLFF.

The table lists this clonotype with many counts. This chain uses TRBV20-1 with TRBJ2-5, with 10 nucleotides matching TRBD2. Germline-derived CDR1 and CDR2 are DFQATT and SNEGSKA (reference sequence). The CDR3 is 18 amino acids. V was clipped by 5 bases and J by 1 base; unmatched bases: 16. CDR3 in amino acids: CSAAGLAVQYGRQETQYF. The CDR3 bases are TGCAGTGCTGCTGGACTAGCGGTACAATATGGGCGCCAAGAGACCCAGTACTTC.

The chain uses TRBV20-1 and TRBJ2-3; a weak D match, TRBD1 (5 bases). The CDR3 is 15 residues long. CDR1 and CDR2 (germline): DFQATT, SNEGSKA (reference sequence). The ends were cut back, 4 bases at V and 4 bases at J, with 18 bases in the middle. The CDR3 region has the DNA TGCAGTGCTAAAAGAACAGGAGATTTATCAGATACGCAGTATTTT. This encodes CSAKRTGDLSDTQYF.

This clonotype was counted a few times. The V call is TRBV6-5, the J call TRBJ2-3; tentatively, D is TRBD1 or TRBD2 (5 bases each). This CDR3 is 15 amino acids long. The V gene's germline CDR1 is MNHEY and CDR2 SVGAGI. Trimming shortened V by 2 bases and J by 5 bases, and 14 bases separated the two germline ends. The CDR3 nucleotides read TGTGCCAGCAGTTACGTTCGGGGCACCAAAGATACGCAGTATTTT. This encodes CASSYVRGTKDTQYF.

The chain joins TRBV10-3 to TRBJ2-5; 8 bases map to TRBD2. The germline V gene encodes CDR1 ENHRY and CDR2 SYGVKD. The J segment lost 3 bases and the V segment lost 11 bases, leaving 8 bases of the junction unmatched. The CDR3 has 13 amino acids. The CDR3 region has the DNA TGTGCCGCCGGCCAGACTAGCGAAGAGACCCAGTACTTC. Amino acid sequence: CAAGQTSEETQYF.

This chain connects TRBV19 to TRBJ2-1, with D hard to call. The CDR3 length is 12 residues. Germline-derived CDR1 and CDR2 are LNHDA and SQIVND (reference sequence). V lost 1 base to trimming and J lost 10 bases, with 8 bases between them. The CDR3 is CASSIGRREQFF. Written as DNA, the CDR3 is TGTGCCAGTAGTATAGGTCGCAGGGAGCAGTTCTTC.

The V call is TRBV12-3 or TRBV12-4, the J call TRBJ1-5; D is perhaps TRBD1 (5 bases). Between the trimmed V and J ends, which lost 5 bases and 0 bases, there was a span of 11 bases. The CDR3 has 15 residues. The CDR3 nucleotides are TGTGCCAGCAGTCGGCCAGGGTATAGCAATCAGCCCCAGCATTTT. Translating it yields CASSRPGYSNQPQHF.

This clonotype was detected only a few times. This chain links TRBV9 with TRBJ2-5; TRBD1 aligns across 7 bases. J lost 2 bases, V lost 3 bases, and 7 bases had no gene match. The CDR3 runs to 15 residues. Germline CDR1 and CDR2: SGDLS and YYNGEE. CDR3 amino acids: CASSARDSQQETQYF. The CDR3 DNA reads as TGTGCCAGCAGCGCCCGGGACAGCCAGCAAGAGACCCAGTACTTC.

This chain connects TRBV4-1 to TRBJ1-3; 10 bases agree with TRBD1. Germline trimming cut 3 bases from V and 6 bases from J; bases unmatched to any gene: 5. CDR1 and CDR2 (germline): MGHRA, YSYEKL. CDR3 length: 15 residues. In DNA, the CDR3 is TGCGCCAGCAGCCAGACCGGGACAGGGGTAAACACCATATATTTT. It codes for CASSQTGTGVNTIYF.

J is TRBJ1-5 and V is TRBV20-1; D perhaps matches TRBD1 (5 bases). Germline assignment: CDR1 DFQATT and CDR2 SNEGSKA (reference sequence). Trimming took off 3 bases at V and 4 bases at J, with 7 bases between the two ends. The CDR3 contains 12 residues. The CDR3 region is CSARGQNQPQHF. In DNA, the CDR3 is TGCAGTGCTAGGGGGCAGAATCAGCCCCAGCATTTT.

There are many counts of this clonotype. The CDR3 DNA reads TGCAGCGTTGCGCAGGACACCATATATTTT. This encodes CSVAQDTIYF. The V gene is TRBV29-1, the J gene TRBJ1-3; D unresolved. This CDR3 has 10 residues. The germline V and J ends were trimmed by 4 bases and 8 bases, with 6 bases remaining between them. CDR1 is SQVTM, CDR2 ANQGSEA, per germline.

The chain couples TRBV7-2 to TRBJ1-4; the D gene is possibly TRBD1 (6 bases). The CDR3 has 15 amino acids. CDR1 and CDR2 from the germline V gene are SGHTA and FQGNSA. V lost 2 bases and J lost 12, with 19 bases in between. The CDR3 sequence: CASSLLEIRGMELFF. The CDR3 DNA sequence: TGTGCCAGCAGCTTATTAGAAATCAGGGGCATGGAACTGTTTTTT.

Many counts were recorded for this clonotype. The V call is TRBV20-1, the J call TRBJ2-3; the D is unclear. This CDR3 contains 16 residues. Between the trimmed V and J ends, which lost 1 base and 2 bases, there was a span of 16 bases. Per the germline V gene, CDR1 is DFQATT and CDR2 is SNEGSKA (reference sequence). The CDR3: CSARVPRRPYTDTQYF. The CDR3 nucleotides are TGCAGTGCTAGAGTACCACGCCGACCATACACAGATACGCAGTATTTT.

This clonotype occurred a few times. The V gene is TRBV5-1, the J gene TRBJ2-5; a possible D gene is TRBD2 (5 bases). The V and J ends lost 3 bases and 4 bases respectively, with 16 bases between them. The V gene's germline CDR1 is SGHRS and CDR2 YFSETQ. This CDR3 has 15 residues. CDR3 region: CASSSQASSRETQYF. In nucleotides, the CDR3 is TGCGCCAGCAGCTCCCAAGCTAGCTCTCGAGAGACCCAGTACTTC.

This clonotype was detected a few times. V is TRBV5-5 and J is TRBJ2-7, with 9 bases matching TRBD1. V lost 0 bases and J lost 3; bases outside the gene matches: 13. In germline, CDR1 is SGHKS, CDR2 YYEKEE (reference sequence). CDR3 length: 18 amino acids. The CDR3 region is CASSLEVRRTGGFYEQYF. The CDR3 DNA reads as TGTGCCAGCAGCTTGGAGGTTCGTCGAACAGGGGGCTTCTACGAGCAGTACTTC.

This clonotype was seen a few times. The chain recombines TRBV4-2 with TRBJ2-5, with TRBD1 matching over 8 bases. After removal of 1 base from V and 5 bases from J, the junction contained 3 bases not matched to a gene. CDR3 length: 14 residues. Germline V CDR1 and CDR2: LGHNA, YNFKEQ. The CDR3 region has the DNA TGTGCCAGCAGCCAAGGGACAGGGTTGGAGACCCAGTACTTC. Protein product: CASSQGTGLETQYF.

This clonotype appeared a few times. This sequence joins TRBV6-2 or TRBV6-3 and TRBJ2-4, with 11 bases that match TRBD2. This CDR3 has 13 amino acids. J lost 9 bases, V lost 4 bases, and 2 bases had no gene match. Germline-derived CDR1 and CDR2 are MNHEY and SVGEGT. The CDR3 spells CASSFSGRAIQYF. The DNA of the CDR3 is TGTGCCAGCAGTTTTAGCGGGAGGGCCATTCAGTACTTC.

The J gene is TRBJ2-3, the V gene TRBV5-6, with D perhaps TRBD2 (5 bases). The CDR3 covers 14 residues. The germline CDR1 and CDR2 sequences are SGHDT and YYEEEE. The V end lost 4 bases, the J end lost 2 bases, and 11 bases lay between the germline ends. DNA of the CDR3: TGTGCCAGCAGCCCAAGGGAGCACACAGATACGCAGTATTTT. Translated: CASSPREHTDTQYF.

This chain connects TRBV7-2 to TRBJ2-3; D unclear. Germline loops: CDR1 SGHTA, CDR2 FQGNSA. Trimming removed 6 bases from V and 2 bases from J, with 15 bases in between. The CDR3 length is 15 residues. CDR3 sequence (DNA): TGTGCCAGCAGGCGAAATTATTTACCCACAGATACGCAGTATTTT. Its protein is CASRRNYLPTDTQYF.

The chain links TRBV2 to TRBJ2-1, with D hard to call. V lost 6 bases to trimming and J lost 14 bases, with 17 bases between them. Germline CDR1 reads SNHLY; CDR2 reads FYNNEI. The CDR3 spans 12 residues. The CDR3 sequence: CASRVRFPSKFF. The DNA of the CDR3 is TGTGCCAGCAGAGTACGGTTTCCATCTAAGTTCTTC. The full variable domain, rest sourced from reference TRBV2 and TRBJ2-1, is EPEVTQTPSHQVTQMGQEVILRCVPISNHLYFYWYRQILGQKVEFLVSFYNNEISEKSEIFDDQFSVERPDGSNFTLKIRSTKLEDSAMYFCASRVRFPSKFFGPGTRLTVL.

The rearrangement uses TRBV27 and TRBJ2-2; 9 positions agree with TRBD1. The germline V gene has CDR1 MNHEY and CDR2 SMNVEV (reference sequence). Trimming cost V 6 bases and J 6 bases; bases outside gene matches: 20. CDR3 length equals 19 residues. The CDR3 DNA reads as TGTGCCAGCAGCCTCATTCTCGCAGGGGACAGGGTGATGGCCGGGGAGCTGTTTTTT. This sequence encodes CASSLILAGDRVMAGELFF.

The rearrangement uses TRBV14 and TRBJ2-5; TRBD1 matches 8 bases. Germline CDR1 is SGHDN and CDR2 is FVKESK. The CDR3 runs 16 residues. J was trimmed by 5 bases and V by 1 base; bases with no gene match: 9. This chain's CDR3 is CASSQAFQGAKETQYF. The CDR3 nucleotides read TGTGCCAGCAGCCAAGCTTTCCAGGGGGCGAAGGAGACCCAGTACTTC.

In this sample, this clonotype turned up many times. V usage is TRBV5-5 and J usage is TRBJ2-3; D is ambiguous. The germline gives CDR1 SGHKS, CDR2 YYEKEE (reference sequence). The V end lost 0 bases, the J end lost 2 bases, and 7 bases lay between the germline ends. The CDR3 consists of 14 residues. The CDR3 DNA reads TGTGCCAGCAGCTTGGTCCATCCCACAGATACGCAGTATTTT. Protein product: CASSLVHPTDTQYF.

This clonotype was picked up a small number of times. The rearrangement uses TRBV5-6 and TRBJ1-2; a weak D match, TRBD1 (5 bases). CDR3 size: 16 residues. Germline CDR1 reads SGHDT; CDR2 reads YYEEEE. Trimming took off 4 bases at V and 0 bases at J, with 16 bases between the two ends. In DNA, the CDR3 is TGTGCCAGCAGCGCCGAGGCGGGGGAAACTAACTATGGCTACACCTTC. It translates to CASSAEAGETNYGYTF.

The gene calls are TRBV3-1 and TRBJ2-3; no firm D call. Looked up from germline, CDR1 is LGHDT and CDR2 is YNNKEL (reference sequence). V was shortened by 4 bases and J by 5 bases, with 16 bases between the two germline ends. CDR3 length equals 15 residues. The CDR3 region has the DNA TGTGCCAGCAGCCGCTTATCGGGTTCCGGAGATACGCAGTATTTT. Translation gives CASSRLSGSGDTQYF.

This clonotype came up a few times. CDR3 bases: TGCGCCAGCAGCCAACTGGGACTAGCGGGAGGGCAAGAGACCCAGTACTTC. Protein sequence: CASSQLGLAGGQETQYF. The rearrangement joins TRBV4-1 to TRBJ2-5; 16 bases fit TRBD2. This CDR3 contains 17 residues. The junction had 2 bases not matched to a gene; V was cut back by 2 bases and J by 2 bases. Germline CDR1 and CDR2: MGHRA and YSYEKL.